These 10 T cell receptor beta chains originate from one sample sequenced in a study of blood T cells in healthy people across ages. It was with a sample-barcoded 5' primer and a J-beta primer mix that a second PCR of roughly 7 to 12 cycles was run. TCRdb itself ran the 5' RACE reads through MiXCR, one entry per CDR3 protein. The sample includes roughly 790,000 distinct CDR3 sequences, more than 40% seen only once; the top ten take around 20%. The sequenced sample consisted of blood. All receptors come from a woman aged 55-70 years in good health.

This chain's CDR3 is CAISPLTGNTEAFF. The CDR3 DNA reads as TGTGCCATCAGTCCACTGACAGGGAACACTGAAGCTTTCTTT. V is TRBV10-3 and J is TRBJ1-1, with D perhaps matching TRBD1 (6 bases). Per germline, CDR1 ENHRY and CDR2 SYGVKD. The CDR3 is 14 residues long. Trimming removed 5 bases at V and 1 base at J, with 11 bases between.

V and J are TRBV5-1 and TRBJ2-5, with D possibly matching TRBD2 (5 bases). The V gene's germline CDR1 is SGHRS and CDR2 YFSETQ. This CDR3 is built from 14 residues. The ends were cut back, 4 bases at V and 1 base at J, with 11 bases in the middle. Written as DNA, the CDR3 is TGCGCCAGCAGCAAAAAGGAGGCCCAAGAGACCCAGTACTTC. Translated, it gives CASSKKEAQETQYF.

The CDR3 DNA follows: TGTGCCGTTCGGGGGTCTAGCGGTTCCAATGAGCAGTACTTC. Its translation is CAVRGSSGSNEQYF. This rearrangement joins TRBV10-3 to TRBJ2-5; 7 nucleotides agree with TRBD2. CDR3 length equals 14 residues. CDR1 and CDR2 (germline): ENHRY, SYGVKD. V trimming: 11 bases; J trimming: 11 bases; junction bases outside the gene matches: 20.

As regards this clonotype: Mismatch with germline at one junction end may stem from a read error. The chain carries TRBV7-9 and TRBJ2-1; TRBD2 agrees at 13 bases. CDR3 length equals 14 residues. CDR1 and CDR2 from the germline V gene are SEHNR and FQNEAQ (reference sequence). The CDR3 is CASGFTSGGAAQFF. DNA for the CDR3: TGTGCCAGCGGCTTCACTAGCGGGGGGGCGGCGCAGTTCTTC.

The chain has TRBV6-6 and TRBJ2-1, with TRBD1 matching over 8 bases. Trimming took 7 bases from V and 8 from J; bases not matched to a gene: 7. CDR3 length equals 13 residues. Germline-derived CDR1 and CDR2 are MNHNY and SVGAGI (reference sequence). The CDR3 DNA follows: TGTGCCAGCATGCGGGACAGGAGACATGAGCAGTTCTTC. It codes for CASMRDRRHEQFF.

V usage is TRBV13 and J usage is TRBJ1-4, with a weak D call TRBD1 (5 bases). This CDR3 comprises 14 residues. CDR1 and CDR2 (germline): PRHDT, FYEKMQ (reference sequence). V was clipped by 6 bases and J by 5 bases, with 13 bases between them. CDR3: CASRKWGRNEKLFF. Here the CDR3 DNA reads TGTGCCAGCAGGAAGTGGGGGAGAAATGAAAAACTGTTTTTT. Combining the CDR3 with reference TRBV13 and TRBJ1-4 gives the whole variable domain AAGVIQSPRHLIKEKRETATLKCYPIPRHDTVYWYQQGPGQDPQFLISFYEKMQSDKGSIPDRFSAQQFSDYHSELNMSSLELGDSALYFCASRKWGRNEKLFFGSGTQLSVL.

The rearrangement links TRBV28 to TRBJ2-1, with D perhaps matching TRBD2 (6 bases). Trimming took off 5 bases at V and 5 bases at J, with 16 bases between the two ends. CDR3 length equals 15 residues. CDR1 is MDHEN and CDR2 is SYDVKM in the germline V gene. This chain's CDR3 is CASSPGTGEHNEQFF. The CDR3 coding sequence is TGTGCCAGCAGTCCCGGGACTGGCGAGCACAATGAGCAGTTCTTC.

The CDR3 nucleotides are TGCGCCAGCAGCCCTTCGGGGGGCGGCGGCTACACCTTC. Protein: CASSPSGGGGYTF. This rearrangement joins TRBV5-1 to TRBJ1-2; D might be TRBD1 (6 bases). The length of the CDR3 is 13 residues. V lost 4 bases, J lost 8 bases, and 15 bases lay in between. The germline V gene encodes CDR1 SGHRS and CDR2 YFSETQ.

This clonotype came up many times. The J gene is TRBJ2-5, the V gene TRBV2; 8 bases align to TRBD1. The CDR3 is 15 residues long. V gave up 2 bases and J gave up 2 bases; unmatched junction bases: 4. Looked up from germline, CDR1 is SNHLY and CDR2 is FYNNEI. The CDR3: CASSEYGQGQETQYF. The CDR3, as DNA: TGTGCCAGCAGTGAATACGGACAGGGACAAGAGACCCAGTACTTC. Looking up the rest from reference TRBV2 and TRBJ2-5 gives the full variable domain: EPEVTQTPSHQVTQMGQEVILRCVPISNHLYFYWYRQILGQKVEFLVSFYNNEISEKSEIFDDQFSVERPDGSNFTLKIRSTKLEDSAMYFCASSEYGQGQETQYFGPGTRLLVL.

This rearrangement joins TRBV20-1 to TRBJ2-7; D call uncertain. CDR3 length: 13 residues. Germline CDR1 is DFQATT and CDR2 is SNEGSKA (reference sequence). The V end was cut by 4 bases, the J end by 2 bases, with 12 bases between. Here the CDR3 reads CSATRTPAYEQYF. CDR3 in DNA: TGCAGTGCTACCCGAACTCCTGCCTACGAGCAGTACTTC.